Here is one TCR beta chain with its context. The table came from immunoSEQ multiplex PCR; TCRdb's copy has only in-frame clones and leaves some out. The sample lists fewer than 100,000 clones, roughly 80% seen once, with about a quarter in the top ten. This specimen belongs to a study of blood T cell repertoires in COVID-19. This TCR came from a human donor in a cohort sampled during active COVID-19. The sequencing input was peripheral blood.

The CDR3 DNA is TGTGCCAGCAGCACCGGCCTGGGGGCCGGATACGAGCAGTACTTC. This gives the protein CASSTGLGAGYEQYF. V and J are TRBV7-9 and TRBJ2-7; D may be TRBD1 (6 bases). CDR3 length: 15 residues. Deletions cut 5 bases from V and 4 bases from J, with 18 bases between. Germline V gene data show CDR1 as SEHNR and CDR2 as FQNEAQ (reference sequence). Complete variable domain (other parts from reference TRBV7-9 and TRBJ2-7): DTGVSQNPRHKITKRGQNVTFRCDPISEHNRLYWYRQTLGQGPEFLTYFQNEAQLEKSRLLSDRFSAERPKGSFSTLEIQRTEQGDSAMYLCASSTGLGAGYEQYFGPGTRLTVT.